The next 26 T cell receptor beta chains were all read from a single sample in a study of shared clonotypes between healthy human individuals. Profiling relied on immunoSEQ multiplex PCR, and the TCRdb table lists in-frame clones only, not all of them. There are approximately 2.5 million clones in the sample; roughly nine tenths occur only once, and 0.11% to 0.15% lies in the top ten. Sequencing was done on a sample of naive CD4+ T cells sorted from blood. Subset here: CD45RA+ positively selected. The receptors were gathered from a man aged 18 to 29 in good health.

The chain links TRBV7-9 to TRBJ2-7; D gene ambiguous. Germline V gene data show CDR1 as SEHNR and CDR2 as FQNEAQ (reference sequence). V dropped 2 bases and J dropped 0 bases, with 11 bases sitting between them. CDR3 length: 15 residues. CDR3 in amino acids: CASSLKGTDSYEQYF. CDR3 in DNA: TGTGCCAGCAGCTTAAAGGGAACAGACTCCTACGAGCAGTACTTC.

The genes are TRBV6-1 and TRBJ1-6; possible D gene TRBD1, 5 bases. The V gene's germline CDR1 is MNHNS and CDR2 SASEGT. V was clipped by 3 bases and J by 10 bases, with 10 bases between them. This CDR3 has 13 residues. The chain's CDR3 is CASSESGWSPLHF. The CDR3 DNA sequence: TGTGCCAGCAGTGAGTCAGGGTGGTCACCCCTCCACTTT.

V usage is TRBV5-1 and J usage is TRBJ1-1; TRBD1 might be the D (5 bases). The CDR3 loop spans 14 amino acids. Trimming stripped 4 bases from V and 4 bases from J, with 14 bases between. Looked up from germline, CDR1 is SGHRS and CDR2 is YFSETQ. CDR3: CASSLVDGGTEAFF. The DNA of the CDR3 is TGCGCCAGCAGCCTGGTAGACGGGGGCACTGAAGCTTTCTTT.

There are a few counts of this clone. This chain connects TRBV19 to TRBJ1-1; D not certain. Germline CDR1 reads LNHDA; CDR2 reads SQIVND (reference sequence). CDR3 length equals 15 residues. Trimming took 3 bases from V and 3 from J, leaving 14 bases between them. The CDR3 DNA is TGTGCCAGTAGTATCGGCCTTTTGTCGGACACTGAAGCTTTCTTT. This sequence encodes CASSIGLLSDTEAFF.

This rearrangement joins TRBV4-3 to TRBJ2-1, with 8 bases lining up with TRBD2. Germline lookup yields CDR1 LGHNA and CDR2 YSLEER. There are 22 residues in the CDR3. V lost 0 bases, J lost 0 bases, and 19 bases stayed unmatched. The CDR3 region is CASSQEVAGTSSPPSSYNEQFF. The CDR3 DNA is TGCGCCAGCAGCCAAGAGGTTGCCGGGACTAGTTCCCCACCTAGCTCCTACAATGAGCAGTTCTTC.

V and J are TRBV7-2 and TRBJ2-3, with 7 bases matching TRBD1. This CDR3 comprises 14 residues. The ends lost 4 bases at V and 2 bases at J; junction bases unmatched: 3. Germline V gene lookup returns CDR1 SGHTA and CDR2 FQGNSA. In DNA form, the CDR3 reads TGTGCCAGCAGCTCGGACAGGTACACAGATACGCAGTATTTT. Protein product: CASSSDRYTDTQYF. The whole variable domain, remainder taken from reference TRBV7-2 and TRBJ2-3, is GAGVSQSPSNKVTEKGKDVELRCDPISGHTALYWYRQSLGQGLEFLIYFQGNSAPDKSGLPSDRFSAERTGGSVSTLTIQRTQQEDSAVYLCASSSDRYTDTQYFGPGTRLTVL.

The chain recombines TRBV30 with TRBJ2-7, with 12 nucleotides matching TRBD1. Trimming at V came to 5 bases and at J to 2 bases, leaving 4 bases not matched to a gene. Germline V CDR1 and CDR2: GTSNPN, SVGIG (reference sequence). This CDR3 has 14 residues. CDR3 bases: TGTGCCTGGGGCGGGACAGGGGGCCCCTACGAGCAGTACTTC. This gives the protein CAWGGTGGPYEQYF.

This chain connects TRBV6-1 to TRBJ2-3; the D is unclear. Per the germline V gene, CDR1 is MNHNS and CDR2 is SASEGT. Trimming took off 6 bases at V and 3 bases at J, with 10 bases between the two ends. This CDR3 has 13 residues. The CDR3 bases are TGTGCCAGCAGGTCCCCGTCGACAGATACGCAGTATTTT. Translation: CASRSPSTDTQYF.

The genes are TRBV5-4 and TRBJ2-7; TRBD2 aligns across 9 bases. The CDR3 totals 15 residues. Trimming took 0 bases from V and 3 from J; bases not matched to a gene: 4. CDR1 and CDR2 (germline): SGHNT, YYREEE (reference sequence). The CDR3 protein is CASSLDLSGSYEQYF. CDR3 in DNA: TGTGCCAGCAGCTTGGATCTTAGCGGGAGCTACGAGCAGTACTTC.

The chain joins TRBV6-1 to TRBJ1-6; possible D gene TRBD1, 5 bases. In germline, CDR1 is MNHNS, CDR2 SASEGT. This CDR3 contains 14 residues. Deletions cut 2 bases from V and 10 bases from J, with 12 bases between. The CDR3 DNA follows: TGTGCCAGCAGTGAACTAGGGGTGAGCTCACCCCTCCACTTT. It translates to CASSELGVSSPLHF.

The rearrangement joins TRBV27 to TRBJ1-2, with 7 bases aligning to TRBD1. The V gene end was trimmed by 3 bases and the J gene end by 5 bases; junction bases not matched to a gene: 9. The CDR3 is 15 residues long. The germline V gene encodes CDR1 MNHEY and CDR2 SMNVEV (reference sequence). In DNA form, the CDR3 reads TGTGCCAGCAGTTTCGGGCAAGGACAGGTTTATGGCTACACCTTC. This gives the protein CASSFGQGQVYGYTF.

This rearrangement joins TRBV19 to TRBJ1-2; D is unresolved. The germline V gene encodes CDR1 LNHDA and CDR2 SQIVND (reference sequence). This CDR3 has 13 residues. The V gene lost 5 bases and the J gene lost 2 bases, with 9 bases spanning the gap. CDR3: CASSAPENYGYTF. The DNA of the CDR3 is TGTGCCAGTAGTGCCCCCGAGAACTATGGCTACACCTTC.

This chain links TRBV2 with TRBJ1-5; TRBD1 aligns across 10 bases. CDR3 length: 15 amino acids. Germline V CDR1 and CDR2: SNHLY, FYNNEI. The junction had 6 bases not matched to a gene; V was cut back by 7 bases and J by 3 bases. The CDR3 is CASKRTGGDNQPQHF. Here the CDR3 DNA reads TGTGCCAGCAAACGGACAGGGGGTGACAATCAGCCCCAGCATTTT.

This clone was found once. The gene calls are TRBV9 and TRBJ2-3; 11 bases match TRBD2. The germline V gene has CDR1 SGDLS and CDR2 YYNGEE. The trim removed 6 bases at V and 1 base at J, leaving 7 bases unmatched. The CDR3 length is 16 residues. In nucleotides, the CDR3 is TGTGCCAGCACCATTGGGACTAGCGGACGCACAGATACGCAGTATTTT. Protein sequence: CASTIGTSGRTDTQYF. Using reference TRBV9 and TRBJ2-3 for the parts outside the CDR3, the full variable domain is DSGVTQTPKHLITATGQRVTLRCSPRSGDLSVYWYQQSLDQGLQFLIQYYNGEERAKGNILERFSAQQFPDLHSELNLSSLELGDSALYFCASTIGTSGRTDTQYFGPGTRLTVL.

The genes are TRBV18 and TRBJ1-1; D ambiguous. The CDR3 extends over 16 amino acids. V was clipped by 2 bases and J by 0 bases, with 13 bases between them. CDR1 and CDR2 (germline): KGHSH, LQKENI. The CDR3 loop is CASSPGGGFMNTEAFF. DNA for the CDR3: TGTGCCAGCTCACCAGGCGGCGGCTTCATGAACACTGAAGCTTTCTTT.

J is TRBJ2-1 and V is TRBV30, with D possibly TRBD1 on 5 matching bases. In germline, CDR1 is GTSNPN, CDR2 SVGIG (reference sequence). V lost 0 bases and J lost 5, with 14 bases in between. CDR3 length equals 15 residues. The CDR3 bases are TGTGCCTGGAGTGTACTGGCTTGGACAAACAATGAGCAGTTCTTC. Translation: CAWSVLAWTNNEQFF.

V usage is TRBV29-1 and J usage is TRBJ2-5, with 8 bases fitting TRBD1. The CDR3 loop spans 13 amino acids. Germline values: CDR1 SQVTM, CDR2 ANQGSEA. With 4 bases clipped from V and 3 bases from J, the junction kept 4 bases outside the gene matches. This CDR3 is CSVGTGGKETQYF. The CDR3 bases are TGCAGCGTTGGTACAGGGGGAAAAGAGACCCAGTACTTC.

The gene calls are TRBV14 and TRBJ2-1, with D unresolved. The CDR3 is 16 amino acids. Deletions cut 1 base from V and 3 bases from J, with 13 bases between. Germline V gene lookup returns CDR1 SGHDN and CDR2 FVKESK. The chain's CDR3 is CASSQVEGKGYNEQFF. The CDR3 DNA follows: TGTGCCAGCAGCCAAGTAGAAGGGAAGGGCTACAATGAGCAGTTCTTC.

The chain joins TRBV7-2 to TRBJ2-5; 7 positions agree with TRBD1. CDR1 and CDR2 (germline): SGHTA, FQGNSA. The V segment lost 7 bases and the J segment 3 bases; nucleotides outside the gene matches: 8. The length of the CDR3 is 14 residues. The CDR3 protein is CASNRGQDKETQYF. The CDR3 DNA follows: TGTGCCAGCAATAGGGGGCAGGATAAAGAGACCCAGTACTTC.

V usage is TRBV7-2 and J usage is TRBJ2-3; 7 nucleotides match TRBD2. CDR3 length equals 14 residues. Trimming cost V 5 bases and J 4 bases; bases outside gene matches: 6. CDR1 SGHTA and CDR2 FQGNSA come from the germline V gene. In DNA, the CDR3 is TGTGCCAGCAGCCTAGAGACTAGCTCAGATACGCAGTATTTT. It encodes CASSLETSSDTQYF.

The V call is TRBV2, the J call TRBJ1-2; possibly TRBD1 for D (5 bases). This CDR3 region has 14 residues. V lost 5 bases to trimming and J lost 4 bases, with 14 bases between them. Germline V gene lookup returns CDR1 SNHLY and CDR2 FYNNEI. The CDR3 DNA follows: TGTGCCAGCAGTCTCCAGGGCGGTAGCTATGGCTACACCTTC. Its protein is CASSLQGGSYGYTF.

The chain joins TRBV5-6 to TRBJ2-5, with 8 nucleotides matching TRBD1. The CDR3 has 15 amino acids. V was clipped by 1 base and J by 5 bases; unmatched bases: 7. Germline V gives CDR1 SGHDT, CDR2 YYEEEE. In DNA, the CDR3 is TGTGCCAGCAGCTTGACACAGGGGGGCGGGGAGACCCAGTACTTC. Translated: CASSLTQGGGETQYF.

The V gene is TRBV25-1, the J gene TRBJ2-1, with TRBD2 identical over 11 bases. Germline V gene lookup returns CDR1 MGHDK and CDR2 SYGVNS. CDR3 length: 16 residues. Trimming removed 4 bases from V and 9 bases from J; junction bases left unmatched: 11. The CDR3 DNA follows: TGTGCCAGCAGTGGTCGGACTAGCGGGCCCGCGGTTGAGCAGTTCTTC. It specifies CASSGRTSGPAVEQFF.

The V call is TRBV6-1, the J call TRBJ2-7; TRBD2 might be the D (6 bases). The CDR3 totals 13 residues. The V gene's germline CDR1 is MNHNS and CDR2 SASEGT. Trimming pared 6 bases from V and 6 bases from J, leaving 15 bases between. Here the CDR3 reads CASRGLLFPEQYF. The DNA for the CDR3 is TGTGCCAGCAGGGGACTCTTATTCCCCGAGCAGTACTTC.

This chain links TRBV7-2 with TRBJ1-1; D unclear. Germline V gives CDR1 SGHTA, CDR2 FQGNSA. V was shortened by 6 bases and J by 1 base, with 12 bases between the two germline ends. This CDR3 is 14 amino acids long. CDR3 sequence: CASRLPAENTEAFF. CDR3 sequence (DNA): TGTGCCAGCAGGCTACCGGCGGAGAACACTGAAGCTTTCTTT.

The chain is built from TRBV28 and TRBJ2-7; TRBD1 matches at 7 bases. The CDR3 extends over 17 amino acids. The V segment lost 4 bases and the J segment 5 bases; nucleotides outside the gene matches: 17. CDR1 is MDHEN, CDR2 SYDVKM, per germline. The CDR3 is CASSSEDRFDRVHEQYF. The CDR3 coding sequence is TGTGCCAGCAGTTCCGAAGACCGTTTTGACAGGGTGCACGAGCAGTACTTC.